These 13 T cell receptor beta chains share one sample of origin, sequenced in a study of T cell responses to AZD1222 COVID-19 vaccine. The protocol was immunoSEQ multiplex PCR, while the TCRdb copy is restricted to in-frame clones and leaves out a portion. In the table there are fewer than 120,000 clones, roughly 92% of which are singletons. This specimen consisted of peripheral blood, obtained 28 days after the second AZD1222 dose. The receptor set was obtained from an adult who received the AZD1222 COVID-19 vaccine.

The chain is built from TRBV5-1 and TRBJ2-5; TRBD1 aligns across 9 bases. This CDR3 spans 15 amino acids. Germline assignment: CDR1 SGHRS and CDR2 YFSETQ. V shed 1 base, J shed 5 bases, and the junction held 6 bases outside the gene matches. In DNA form, the CDR3 reads TGCGCCAGCAGCTTGTGGGACAGGGCGCTGGAGACCCAGTACTTC. Amino acid sequence: CASSLWDRALETQYF.

V is TRBV27 and J is TRBJ1-1; the D gene is possibly TRBD1 (6 bases). V was trimmed by 4 bases and J by 0 bases, leaving 12 bases between them. The CDR3 spans 15 residues. Germline CDR1 and CDR2: MNHEY and SMNVEV (reference sequence). CDR3 sequence: CASSWAGAMNTEAFF. As DNA, the CDR3 is TGTGCCAGCAGTTGGGCAGGGGCCATGAACACTGAAGCTTTCTTT.

The V and J genes are TRBV7-2 and TRBJ2-7; D may be TRBD1 (6 bases). This CDR3 has 11 residues. The germline V gene encodes CDR1 SGHTA and CDR2 FQGNSA. V lost 8 bases to trimming and J lost 2 bases, with 7 bases between them. CDR3 loop: CASSGAYEQYF. The CDR3 bases are TGTGCCAGCTCAGGGGCCTACGAGCAGTACTTC.

The chain uses TRBV5-4 and TRBJ1-5, with a weak D call TRBD1 (5 bases). There are 14 residues in the CDR3. The V end was cut by 2 bases, the J end by 7 bases, with 13 bases between. The V gene's germline CDR1 is SGHNT and CDR2 YYREEE (reference sequence). The CDR3 loop is CASSLGGAGQPQHF. CDR3 in DNA: TGTGCCAGCAGCTTAGGAGGGGCTGGGCAGCCCCAGCATTTT.

This chain links TRBV6-2 or TRBV6-3 with TRBJ1-4; D is unresolved. This CDR3 spans 16 amino acids. Looked up from germline, CDR1 is MNHEY and CDR2 is SVGEGT. V gave up 6 bases and J gave up 5 bases, with 19 bases separating them. In nucleotides, the CDR3 is TGTGCCAGCAGCAAAGCCACCAGAAGTTACAATGAAAAACTGTTTTTT. It codes for CASSKATRSYNEKLFF.

The J gene is TRBJ1-2, the V gene TRBV7-9; D may be TRBD1 (5 bases). Germline V gene lookup returns CDR1 SEHNR and CDR2 FQNEAQ (reference sequence). V was cut by 5 bases and J by 3 bases, with 13 bases left in between. There are 14 residues in the CDR3. For the CDR3, the DNA is TGTGCCAGCAGCCCCAGCCGCAGGGACTATGGCTACACCTTC. Its protein product is CASSPSRRDYGYTF.

The chain joins TRBV3-1 (or the pseudogene TRBV3-2) to TRBJ2-7, with no clear D. The CDR3 is 13 residues long. Trimming cost V 7 bases and J 1 base, with 11 bases left between them. Germline CDR1 LGHDT, CDR2 YNNKEL (reference sequence). This CDR3 is CASKVSGSYEQYF. The DNA of the CDR3 is TGTGCCAGCAAGGTCAGTGGATCCTACGAGCAGTACTTC.

With respect to this clone: At one end, the junction sequence differs from germline, possibly due to a read error. The rearrangement links TRBV7-7 to TRBJ1-3, with D uncertain. Germline V gene lookup returns CDR1 SSHAT and CDR2 FNYEAQ (reference sequence). The CDR3 is made up of 15 amino acids. CDR3 nucleotides: TGTGCTAGCAGCTTAGGGCCGAACTCTGGAAACACCATATATTTT. This sequence encodes CASSLGPNSGNTIYF.

This chain joins TRBV7-2 and TRBJ2-4; D is undetermined. From germline, CDR1 is SGHTA and CDR2 FQGNSA. The ends were cut back, 3 bases at V and 3 bases at J, with 9 bases in the middle. This CDR3 comprises 14 residues. CDR3 coding DNA: TGTGCCAGCAGCTTGTACGGCGACAAAAACATTCAGTACTTC. It yields the protein CASSLYGDKNIQYF.

The genes are TRBV25-1 and TRBJ2-1; 9 nucleotides align to TRBD1. The CDR3 is made up of 14 amino acids. The germline V gene encodes CDR1 MGHDK and CDR2 SYGVNS. J lost 3 bases, V lost 7 bases, and 4 bases had no gene match. The CDR3 DNA follows: TGTGCCAGCACCAAGACAGGGGGCTACAATGAGCAGTTCTTC. Residues: CASTKTGGYNEQFF.

This clone is a singleton in its sample. V and J are TRBV4-2 and TRBJ1-2; D is perhaps TRBD1 (6 bases). Germline CDR1 and CDR2: LGHNA and YNFKEQ. This CDR3 is built from 15 residues. Trimming took 9 bases from V and 2 from J, leaving 19 bases between them. Here the CDR3 reads CASLTTGMENYGYTF. The DNA for the CDR3 is TGTGCCAGTCTAACTACAGGGATGGAGAACTATGGCTACACCTTC.

V is TRBV7-2 and J is TRBJ1-6; 7 bases are a match to TRBD1. Germline V gene sequence: CDR1 SGHTA, CDR2 FQGNSA. J gave up 0 bases and V 3 bases, and 8 bases lay outside the gene matches. The CDR3 totals 18 residues. CDR3 sequence (DNA): TGTGCCAGCAGCTTCCCCGGGACAGCTAGCTCCTATAATTCACCCCTCCACTTT. This translates into CASSFPGTASSYNSPLHF.

The CDR3 sequence is CASSGRSLEGTGELFF. CDR3 sequence (DNA): TGTGCCAGCAGCGGTCGCTCCCTCGAGGGCACCGGGGAGCTGTTTTTT. The gene calls are TRBV6-6 and TRBJ2-2; weak D call: TRBD2 (5 bases). V was cut by 6 bases and J by 4 bases, with 18 bases left in between. Per germline, CDR1 MNHNY and CDR2 SVGAGI (reference sequence). The CDR3 extends over 16 amino acids.